Shown below are 28 T cell receptor beta chains from a single sample sequenced in a study of post-analysis software for immune sequencing data. Prepared libraries of TCR beta cDNA carried unique molecular identifiers. Each CDR3 protein is one row after TCRdb ran MiXCR on the PCR reads. In the table there are some 700,000 distinct CDR3 sequences, roughly three fifths of which are singletons. Overall study findings and caveats: Controls showed lower frequencies than patients for five or six TRBV segments, and TRBV5-6, TRBV5-1 and TRBV20-1 were among these.

These TCRs' antigens remain unknown. Specimen: blood. The receptor set was obtained from a girl aged 2-9 years with multiple sclerosis.

This clonotype was seen only once. The chain has TRBV10-3 and TRBJ2-3, with TRBD2 matching 11 bases. The V gene end was trimmed by 7 bases and the J gene end by 4 bases; junction bases not matched to a gene: 7. The CDR3 loop spans 15 amino acids. Germline values: CDR1 ENHRY, CDR2 SYGVKD. The CDR3 DNA reads TGTGCCATCAATATAGCGGGAGGGATGTCAGATACGCAGTATTTT. The encoded protein is CAINIAGGMSDTQYF.

The gene calls are TRBV29-1 and TRBJ2-3; D possibly uses TRBD1 or TRBD2 (5 bases each). CDR1 and CDR2 from the germline V gene are SQVTM and ANQGSEA. The ends were cut back, 7 bases at V and 4 bases at J, with 6 bases in the middle. The CDR3 has 10 amino acids. This chain's CDR3 is CSGGADTQYF. Written as DNA, the CDR3 is TGCAGCGGAGGGGCAGATACGCAGTATTTT.

This chain connects TRBV6-2 or TRBV6-3 to TRBJ2-5, with 7 bases identical to TRBD1. The germline V gene has CDR1 MNHEY and CDR2 SVGEGT. The CDR3 consists of 14 residues. With V trimmed by 5 bases and J by 2 bases, 5 bases remained unmatched. The CDR3 sequence is CASSLDRRQETQYF. The CDR3 DNA reads as TGTGCCAGCAGTCTGGACAGGAGACAAGAGACCCAGTACTTC.

The chain couples TRBV6-2 or TRBV6-3 to TRBJ2-5; 8 bases align to TRBD2. This CDR3 has 15 amino acids. Trimming removed 6 bases from V and 9 bases from J; junction bases left unmatched: 15. Germline CDR1 and CDR2: MNHEY and SVGEGT. As DNA, the CDR3 is TGTGCCAGCAGGCCGGGACTAGGCCTCCTTGAGGCCCAGTACTTC. Its translation is CASRPGLGLLEAQYF.

The chain employs TRBV15 and TRBJ2-7; 8 bases map to TRBD1. The end of the DNA aligns better with TRBJ2-4, so the J call may be wrong. The CDR3 sequence is 16 residues long. Germline values: CDR1 LNHNV, CDR2 YYDKDF (reference sequence). The CDR3 DNA follows: TGTGCCACCAGCAGAGTACGACGGACAGGGCGGAACATTCAGTACTTC. Translation: CATSRVRRTGRNIQYF.

CDR3 DNA sequence: TGTGCCAGCACCAGAGGGAGGGGCACAGATACGCAGTATTTT. This encodes CASTRGRGTDTQYF. V and J are TRBV2 and TRBJ2-3; TRBD2 matches at 7 bases. Germline CDR1 is SNHLY and CDR2 is FYNNEI. The J segment lost 1 base and the V segment lost 7 bases, leaving 5 bases of the junction unmatched. This CDR3 region has 14 residues.

The gene calls are TRBV4-2 and TRBJ2-1; D is uncertain. V lost 1 base and J lost 7, with 11 bases in between. From germline, CDR1 is LGHNA and CDR2 YNFKEQ. The CDR3 covers 14 residues. CDR3 protein: CASSQVTVENEQFF. Written as DNA, the CDR3 is TGTGCCAGCAGCCAAGTAACCGTTGAGAATGAGCAGTTCTTC.

The table lists this clonotype with a few counts. This sequence joins TRBV29-1 and TRBJ1-2; unclear D gene. Trimming took off 3 bases at V and 6 bases at J, with 11 bases between the two ends. The germline gives CDR1 SQVTM, CDR2 ANQGSEA. The CDR3 spans 12 residues. The CDR3, as DNA: TGCAGCGTTGACGCCAGTGATAATGGCTACACCTTC. This gives the protein CSVDASDNGYTF.

Points on this clonotype: The missing conserved phenylalanine or tryptophan at the end of this CDR3 makes a read error likely. The rearrangement uses TRBV5-1 and TRBJ2-1; 8 nucleotides align to TRBD2. CDR3 length equals 16 residues. The V segment lost 0 bases and the J segment 3 bases; nucleotides outside the gene matches: 5. Germline V gives CDR1 SGHRS, CDR2 YFSETQ. The CDR3 nucleotides are TGCGCCAGCAGCTTGGTGCGGGAGGCCCTCTACAATGAGCAGTTCTTA. Translation: CASSLVREALYNEQFL.

In this sample, this clonotype turned up once. The V and J genes are TRBV7-9 and TRBJ2-7; D not certain. Germline CDR1 SEHNR, CDR2 FQNEAQ (reference sequence). The CDR3 loop spans 12 amino acids. V lost 3 bases, J lost 5 bases, and 8 bases lay in between. The CDR3 here is CASSFGQDEQYF. The DNA for the CDR3 is TGTGCCAGCAGCTTTGGGCAGGACGAGCAGTACTTC.

The gene calls are TRBV11-2 and TRBJ2-3, with 8 bases lining up with TRBD2. The V gene's germline CDR1 is SGHAT and CDR2 FQNNGV. The ends lost 4 bases at V and 1 base at J; junction bases unmatched: 4. The CDR3 extends over 15 amino acids. In DNA form, the CDR3 reads TGTGCCAGCAGCTCAGAAGCGGGGGGCACAGATACGCAGTATTTT. This translates into CASSSEAGGTDTQYF.

This clonotype was counted a few times. The chain employs TRBV12-3 or TRBV12-4 and TRBJ1-2; D ambiguous. This CDR3 spans 13 amino acids. V was clipped by 3 bases and J by 5 bases, with 10 bases between them. The CDR3 DNA is TGTGCCAGCAGTTTCCCCGATCGGTATGGCTACACCTTC. Its protein is CASSFPDRYGYTF.

The chain couples TRBV10-3 to TRBJ1-1, with D possibly being TRBD1 (6 bases). The CDR3 has 16 amino acids. V lost 3 bases to trimming and J lost 5 bases, with 19 bases between them. CDR1 and CDR2 from the germline V gene are ENHRY and SYGVKD. The CDR3 spells CAISDGLRGGWTEAFF. CDR3 bases: TGTGCCATCAGTGACGGCCTCCGGGGGGGCTGGACTGAAGCTTTCTTT.

This clonotype was seen a handful of times. One end of the junction fails to match germline, which may point to a read error. The V call is TRBV29-1, the J call TRBJ2-5; D is perhaps TRBD1 or TRBD2 (5 bases each). In germline, CDR1 is SQVTM, CDR2 ANQGSEA. This CDR3 contains 13 residues. The CDR3 is CSASQESQETQYF. The CDR3 bases are TGTAGCGCCTCACAGGAGAGCCAAGAGACCCAGTACTTC.

This clonotype was detected once. The rearrangement links TRBV15 to TRBJ2-5, with 9 bases aligning to TRBD1. The CDR3 loop spans 15 amino acids. After removal of 5 bases from V and 4 bases from J, the junction contained 8 bases not matched to a gene. The germline CDR1 and CDR2 sequences are LNHNV and YYDKDF (reference sequence). The CDR3 region has the DNA TGTGCCACCAGCCCCGGAACAGGGGGCGCAGAGACCCAGTACTTC. It encodes CATSPGTGGAETQYF.

The V call is TRBV14, the J call TRBJ2-1; D possibly uses TRBD1 or TRBD2 (7 bases each). Trimming shortened V by 4 bases and J by 14 bases, and 18 bases separated the two germline ends. Per germline, CDR1 SGHDN and CDR2 FVKESK. The CDR3 covers 13 residues. CDR3 amino acids: CASSPNPRGGEFF. CDR3 DNA sequence: TGTGCCAGCAGCCCCAATCCCAGGGGGGGTGAGTTCTTC.

In its sample, this clonotype was seen a few times. The rearrangement joins TRBV7-2 to TRBJ2-5; 7 bases match TRBD1. Germline V gene data show CDR1 as SGHTA and CDR2 as FQGNSA. J gave up 1 base and V 1 base, and 3 bases lay outside the gene matches. The CDR3 spans 15 residues. CDR3 DNA sequence: TGTGCCAGCAGCTTAGTGCAGGGGGTCCAAGAGACCCAGTACTTC. This sequence encodes CASSLVQGVQETQYF. Full variable domain (missing parts from reference TRBV7-2 and TRBJ2-5): GAGVSQSPSNKVTEKGKDVELRCDPISGHTALYWYRQSLGQGLEFLIYFQGNSAPDKSGLPSDRFSAERTGGSVSTLTIQRTQQEDSAVYLCASSLVQGVQETQYFGPGTRLLVL.

The gene calls are TRBV4-3 and TRBJ1-2; D is unclear. Deletions cut 0 bases from V and 3 bases from J, with 5 bases between. The CDR3 is 13 residues long. In germline, CDR1 is LGHNA, CDR2 YSLEER. The CDR3 loop reads CASSQEADYGYTF. Written as DNA, the CDR3 is TGCGCCAGCAGCCAAGAGGCGGACTATGGCTACACCTTC.

This clonotype was counted only a few times. One junction end disagrees with the germline gene, perhaps due to a read error. This chain connects TRBV6-5 to TRBJ1-6, with D possibly TRBD1 on 5 matching bases. The germline V gene has CDR1 MNHEY and CDR2 SVGAGI. CDR3 length: 10 amino acids. DNA for the CDR3: TGCGCCAGGGTGAATTCACCCCTCCACTTT. Its translation is CARVNSPLHF.

The J gene is TRBJ2-3, the V gene TRBV7-9, with D tentatively TRBD1 (6 bases). Trimming stripped 4 bases from V and 5 bases from J, with 16 bases between. From germline, CDR1 is SEHNR and CDR2 FQNEAQ (reference sequence). The CDR3 is made up of 15 amino acids. The chain's CDR3 is CASSSGHRDLDTQYF. In DNA form, the CDR3 reads TGTGCCAGCAGCTCGGGACATAGGGATTTAGATACGCAGTATTTT.

This clonotype was picked up one time. The chain recombines TRBV7-3 with TRBJ2-1; tentatively, D is TRBD1 (5 bases). This CDR3 is 14 amino acids long. Germline V gene data show CDR1 as SGHTA and CDR2 as FQGTGA. V was pared by 5 bases and J by 4 bases, with 12 bases between. The DNA for the CDR3 is TGTGCCAGCAGCCCCGACAGCGCTTACAATGAGCAGTTCTTC. Translated: CASSPDSAYNEQFF. Looking up the rest from reference TRBV7-3 and TRBJ2-1 gives the full variable domain: GAGVSQTPSNKVTEKGKYVELRCDPISGHTALYWYRQSLGQGPEFLIYFQGTGAADDSGLPNDRFFAVRPEGSVSTLKIQRTERGDSAVYLCASSPDSAYNEQFFGPGTRLTVL.

The chain combines TRBV9 with TRBJ2-1; 11 bases match TRBD2. Germline V gives CDR1 SGDLS, CDR2 YYNGEE. Trimming cost V 0 bases and J 9 bases; bases outside gene matches: 8. The CDR3 contains 16 residues. In nucleotides, the CDR3 is TGTGCCAGCAGCGTAGCCACTAGCGGGAGCTTAAGTGAGCAGTTCTTC. Translation: CASSVATSGSLSEQFF.

The gene calls are TRBV20-1 and TRBJ1-5; possibly TRBD1 for D (5 bases). This CDR3 has 13 residues. Between the trimmed V and J ends, which lost 4 bases and 5 bases, there was a span of 12 bases. The germline CDR1 and CDR2 sequences are DFQATT and SNEGSKA (reference sequence). This chain's CDR3 is CSAKRTLDQPQHF. The DNA for the CDR3 is TGCAGTGCTAAGCGGACACTAGATCAGCCCCAGCATTTT.

The gene calls are TRBV27 and TRBJ2-1, with 11 bases matching TRBD1. V lost 3 bases to trimming and J lost 9 bases; unmatched junction nucleotides: 10. Germline CDR1 MNHEY, CDR2 SMNVEV (reference sequence). This CDR3 spans 16 amino acids. CDR3 loop: CASSFAGTGGFAEQFF. CDR3 coding DNA: TGTGCCAGCAGTTTCGCGGGGACAGGGGGGTTTGCTGAGCAGTTCTTC.

V usage is TRBV7-9 and J usage is TRBJ2-3; no firm D call. The CDR3 loop spans 13 amino acids. Per the germline V gene, CDR1 is SEHNR and CDR2 is FQNEAQ (reference sequence). Trimming removed 2 bases from V and 6 bases from J, with 9 bases in between. DNA for the CDR3: TGTGCCAGCAGCTTAACGGCGTTGGATACGCAGTATTTT. It encodes CASSLTALDTQYF.

This chain connects TRBV7-2 to TRBJ2-7, with 8 nucleotides matching TRBD1. V trimming: 5 bases; J trimming: 8 bases; junction bases outside the gene matches: 14. Germline CDR1 SGHTA, CDR2 FQGNSA. The CDR3 is 15 residues long. The CDR3, as DNA: TGTGCCAGCAGCCTTACAGGGGGGAGTAGCGGCAAGCAGTACTTC. Translating it yields CASSLTGGSSGKQYF.

The genes are TRBV7-6 and TRBJ2-3, with 8 bases that match TRBD1. The CDR3 contains 14 residues. The V gene end was trimmed by 3 bases and the J gene end by 8 bases; junction bases not matched to a gene: 7. Germline V gene sequence: CDR1 SGHVS, CDR2 FNYEAQ. The CDR3 reads CASSFGQGQVTQYF. CDR3 bases: TGTGCCAGCAGCTTCGGACAGGGCCAGGTTACGCAGTATTTT.

The gene calls are TRBV29-1 and TRBJ2-5, with TRBD2 matching over 8 bases. V lost 7 bases, J lost 5 bases, and 12 bases stayed unmatched. Germline CDR1 reads SQVTM; CDR2 reads ANQGSEA. CDR3 length: 14 amino acids. CDR3 sequence (DNA): TGCAGCGGTCGGGGCGGGGGGCTAGGGGAGACCCAGTACTTC. Its protein is CSGRGGGLGETQYF.